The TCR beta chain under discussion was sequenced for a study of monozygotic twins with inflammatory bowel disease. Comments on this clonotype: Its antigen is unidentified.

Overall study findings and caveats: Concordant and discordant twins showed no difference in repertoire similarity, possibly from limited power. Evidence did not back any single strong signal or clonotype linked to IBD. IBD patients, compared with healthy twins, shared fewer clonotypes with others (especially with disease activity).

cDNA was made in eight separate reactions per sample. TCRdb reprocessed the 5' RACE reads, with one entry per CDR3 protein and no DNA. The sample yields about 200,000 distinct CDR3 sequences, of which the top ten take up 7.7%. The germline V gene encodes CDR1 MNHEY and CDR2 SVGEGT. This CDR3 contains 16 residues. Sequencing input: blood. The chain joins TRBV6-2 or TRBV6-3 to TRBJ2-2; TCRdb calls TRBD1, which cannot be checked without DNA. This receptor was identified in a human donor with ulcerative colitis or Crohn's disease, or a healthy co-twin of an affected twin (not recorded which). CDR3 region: CASSYAWGGTTGELFF.